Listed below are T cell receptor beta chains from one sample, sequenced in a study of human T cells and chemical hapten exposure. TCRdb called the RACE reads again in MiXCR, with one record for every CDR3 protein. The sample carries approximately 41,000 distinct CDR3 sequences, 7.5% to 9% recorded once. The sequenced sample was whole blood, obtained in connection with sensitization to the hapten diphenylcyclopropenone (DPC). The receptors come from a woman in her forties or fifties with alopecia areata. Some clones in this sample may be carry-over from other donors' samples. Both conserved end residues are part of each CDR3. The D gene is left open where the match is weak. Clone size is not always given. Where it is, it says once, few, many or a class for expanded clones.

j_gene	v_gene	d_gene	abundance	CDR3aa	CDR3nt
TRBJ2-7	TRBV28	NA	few	CASSSPNEQYF	TGTGCCAGCAGCTCCCCGAACGAGCAGTACTTC
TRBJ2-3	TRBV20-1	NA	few	CSALRGGGTDTQYF	TGCAGTGCTCTGAGGGGAGGTGGCACAGATACGCAGTATTTT
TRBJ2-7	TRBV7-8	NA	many	CASSPSAASGAVLRDF	NA
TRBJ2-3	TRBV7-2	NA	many	CASSLALVVGDTQYF	TGTGCCAGCAGCTTAGCGCTCGTTGTGGGAGATACGCAGTATTTT
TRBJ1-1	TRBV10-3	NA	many	CATQRGLNTEAFF	TGTGCCACCCAGAGAGGCTTGAACACTGAAGCTTTCTTT
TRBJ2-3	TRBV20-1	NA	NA	CSGGRVDTQYF	TGCAGTGGGGGGCGGGTAGATACGCAGTATTTT
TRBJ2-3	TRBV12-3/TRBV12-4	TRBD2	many	CASSSGLATDTQYF	TGTGCCAGCAGTTCGGGACTAGCAACAGATACGCAGTATTTT
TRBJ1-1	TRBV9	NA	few	CASSVEGVTEAFF	TGTGCCAGCAGCGTAGAGGGGGTCACTGAAGCTTTCTTT
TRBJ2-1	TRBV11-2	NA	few	CASSGLLRREGNEQFF	TGTGCCAGCTCTGGTCTACTAAGAAGAGAAGGTAATGAGCAGTTCTTC
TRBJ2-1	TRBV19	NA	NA	CASSIDRGLAHNEQFF	TGTGCCAGTAGTATCGATCGGGGGCTGGCCCACAATGAGCAGTTCTTC
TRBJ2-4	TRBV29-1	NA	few	CSARPRDNENIQYF	TGCAGCGCTCGCCCCCGGGACAACGAAAACATTCAGTACTTC
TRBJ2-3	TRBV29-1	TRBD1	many	CSSLGQGADTQYF	TGCAGCTCCCTGGGACAGGGGGCGGATACGCAGTATTTT
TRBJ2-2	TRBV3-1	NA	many	CASSQAPELFF	TGTGCCAGCAGCCAGGCCCCGGAGCTGTTTTTT
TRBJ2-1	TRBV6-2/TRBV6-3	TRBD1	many	CASSYPATGGYNEQFF	TGTGCCAGCAGCTACCCCGCGACAGGGGGCTACAATGAGCAGTTCTTC